This T cell receptor (beta chain) was identified during a study of blood T cell repertoires in COVID-19. Study overall: T cells, B-cell-depleted T cells, or PBMCs supplied cDNA or gDNA.

In the original analysis: For nucleated cells, counts were estimated from reference gene primer amplification. The method was immunoSEQ multiplex PCR; TCRdb's version includes in-frame clones alone and lacks a portion of them. Clone size and the V and J calls come from that table; the DNA yielded D and trimming. The table lists some 60,000 clones, 80% to 85% of them singletons, with approximately 8.9% in the top ten. Germline assignment: CDR1 KGHDR and CDR2 SFDVKD. Trimming removed 5 bases from V and 6 bases from J, with 19 bases in between. CDR3 length equals 16 residues. Source material: peripheral blood. V usage is TRBV24-1 and J usage is TRBJ2-1; D is possibly TRBD1 (6 bases). The sequence was collected from a man older than 75 with COVID-19, enrolled during active disease. The CDR3 spells CATSGRKDREGNEQFF. In DNA form, the CDR3 reads TGTGCCACCAGTGGGCGGAAGGACAGAGAGGGCAATGAGCAGTTCTTC.